This entry features one T cell receptor (beta chain) sequence. Its antigen is not identified. Both 60 Vbeta primers and 13 Jbeta primers went into the PCR. Sequencing was performed with immunoSEQ multiplex PCR; in TCRdb, only in-frame clones are kept and a portion is missing. The sample consists of 150,000 to 200,000 clones, over 70% of them appearing once. The V and J ends lost 2 bases and 2 bases respectively, with 9 bases between them. CDR1 is MNHNS, CDR2 SASEGT, per germline. CDR3 length equals 15 residues. The sample comes from a study of cytomegalovirus exposure and HLA in healthy donors. The study's findings and limits: Immune exposure information comprised only CMV serostatus. When analyzed later, the rates of TCR association showed variation by HLA locus, with DRB1 the most and HLA-C the fewest.

The source material was PBMCs. V and J are TRBV6-1 and TRBJ2-2, with D hard to call. This clonotype was sampled from a woman aged 45-60 years in good health and CMV-seropositive. The CDR3 DNA sequence: TGTGCCAGCAGTGAATTCCTGGCCAACACCGGGGAGCTGTTTTTT. Its protein product is CASSEFLANTGELFF.